Below, one TCR beta chain is given with its context. Its specific antigen is unknown. No per-base quality is available; no much larger clone lies one base away. The sample belongs to a study of shared clonotypes between healthy human individuals (dated by TCRdb to 2018 to 2020). Concerning the study at large: A couple of women and three men aged 18 to 49 years were included in the cohort. To increase sequencing depth and limit assay-specific biases, different laboratories used diverse techniques to prepare libraries and sequence TCR repertoires. Per donor, three plates each were used for CD4 naive and CD4 memory, two for CD8 naive, and one for CD8 memory. To estimate repertoire size and how much clonotype sharing occurs between individuals, the study deeply sequenced the blood TCR repertoires of roughly 5 healthy adults. Per donor, leukapheresis produced somewhere between about 0.8 and 9 billion PBMCs.

TCR CDR3 regions were amplified from genomic DNA by multiplex PCR using the deep immunoSEQ assay. Extracted genomic DNA from each cell subset was spread evenly across all wells of several immunoSEQ 96-well plates, with each plate serving as a replicate. For sorted subsets, approximately 190 ng of genomic DNA, equivalent to some 33,000 T cell genomes, went into each replicate PCR. Purified libraries were quantified with a Qubit 3.0 fluorometer, sized on a Bioanalyzer 2100, and re-quantified with the KAPA Library Quantification kit. Each immunoSEQ 96-well plate was sequenced on its own single-read 150-cycle Illumina NextSeq 550 flow cell. The paper's data handling went like this. The immunoSEQ output contained only junctional sequences without quality scores, so filtering could not match that applied to full-length reads. Sequences were annotated with PyIR, a Python wrapper for IgBLAST v1.9, and V/J genes and CDR3 were assigned using IMGT germline references. Any read was removed if the V/J assignment was weak (E-value above 1e-6), the CDR3 was missing, or the read contained stop codons, out-of-frame junctions, or ambiguous translated residues. V3J clonotypes were defined as sequences sharing the same inferred V gene, J gene, and CDR3 amino acid sequence. Percentage overlap between repertoires was calculated by dividing the number of shared unique clonotypes by the size of the smaller repertoire. RTK rarefaction, the Chao1 estimator, and Recon v2.1 estimates of unobserved clonotypes were used to assess repertoire richness. For all TCRbeta clonotypes obtained by the gDNA method from a few donors, generation probabilities were computed with OLGA. TCRdb mirrors the immuneACCESS table, restricted to in-frame sequences. Some clones are absent from its copies; in checked studies, under half trace to an unresolved V gene, and the reason for the others is unknown. V and J calls and clone size follow that table, whereas D and trimming were derived from the DNA. This sample lists about 1 million clones; around 78% were detected once. The leading ten clones occupy approximately 0.5% of the sample.

The donors were healthy, HIV-negative adults who had no recently reported acute infections or vaccinations. Every donor was a Caucasian adult residing in Nashville, Tennessee, USA. CD4+ T cells were enriched through magnetic negative selection, after which naive cells were positively selected on CD45RA and the remaining negative fraction served as the memory subset. Blood was obtained by leukapheresis, after which PBMCs were separated by Ficoll-Histopaque density gradient centrifugation and cryopreserved in liquid nitrogen vapor phase. Analytical flow cytometry was used to check the purity and quantity of every magnetically sorted T cell population. Genomic DNA was isolated from each sorted fraction and quantified by UV absorbance on a Nanodrop 2000c. Paper-wide results and their limitations: Even with the large sequencing depth, rarefaction of the sorted-subset datasets indicated that sequencing was incomplete. Estimated clonotype richness was generally larger for naive than for memory subsets. Pairwise subsampling led to the expectation that sequencing depth would affect the degree of clonotype sharing among donors. Sampling was limited to blood, and TCR repertoires in tissue likely differ from TCR repertoires in blood. Clonotypes shared by all four sorted-subset donors showed higher generation probabilities than non-shared clonotypes. Roughly 5% of naive CD4, 3.5% of naive CD8, 2.3% of memory CD4, and more than 0.35% of memory CD8 clonotypes were shared across several donors. The genetic and exposure-history diversity represented was limited by the small number of donors.

The source is a man between 18 and 35 years old in good health. Some clones in this sample may be carry-over from other donors' samples. Specimen: memory CD4+ T cells from PBMCs. The cell subset or site tag for this specimen amounts to: CD45RA-negative fraction.

The CDR3 region: CASSVTGASGNTIYF. The nucleotides are TGTGCCAGTAGTGTCACAGGAGCCTCTGGAAACACCATATATTTT. The sequence links TRBV19 to TRBJ1-3, with a tentative D gene TRBD1 over 5 matching bases. V loses 5 bases, J loses 0 bases, and the germline ends lie 11 bases apart. From the germline V gene (reference sequence), CDR1 is LNHDA and CDR2 is SQIVND. The CDR3 sequence holds 15 residues, the cysteine and phenylalanine included. The read is trimmed to its CDR3 DNA, 45 bases read in frame from base 1.